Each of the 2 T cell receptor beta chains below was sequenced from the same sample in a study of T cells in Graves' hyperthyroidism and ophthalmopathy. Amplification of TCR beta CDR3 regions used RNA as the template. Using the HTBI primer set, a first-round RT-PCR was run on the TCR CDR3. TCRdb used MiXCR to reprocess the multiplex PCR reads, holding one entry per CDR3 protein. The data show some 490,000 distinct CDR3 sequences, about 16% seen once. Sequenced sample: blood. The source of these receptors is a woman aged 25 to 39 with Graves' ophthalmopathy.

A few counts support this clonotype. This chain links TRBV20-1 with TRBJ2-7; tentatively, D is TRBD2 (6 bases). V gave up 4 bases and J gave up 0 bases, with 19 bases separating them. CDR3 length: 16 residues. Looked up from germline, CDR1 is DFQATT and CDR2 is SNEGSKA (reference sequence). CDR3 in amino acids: CSAIQRRDSSSYEQYF. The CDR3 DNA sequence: TGCAGTGCTATCCAAAGGCGGGACTCCAGCTCCTACGAGCAGTACTTC.

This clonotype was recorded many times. CDR3 sequence: CSARPFRQASYEQYF. CDR3 DNA sequence: TGCAGTGCTCGGCCGTTTCGACAGGCGTCCTACGAGCAGTACTTC. The gene calls are TRBV20-1 and TRBJ2-7; perhaps TRBD1 as D (6 bases). CDR1 and CDR2 (germline): DFQATT, SNEGSKA (reference sequence). This CDR3 region has 15 residues. With 5 bases removed from V and 1 base from J, the gap between germline ends came to 18 bases.